This TCR beta chain was documented in a study of monozygotic twins with inflammatory bowel disease (dated by TCRdb to between 2018 and 2020). Regarding the study in general: In total, roughly 30 monozygotic twin pairs made up the full study: 19 Danish pairs, all IBD-discordant, plus nine German pairs, of which four were IBD-concordant and five were IBD-discordant. The search for disease-associated traits relied mainly on comparing IBD patients with their genetically identical healthy co-twins within discordant pairs. Each individual had, on average, about 151 000 unique TCRalpha sequences and 181 000 unique TCRbeta sequences available for analysis.

Points on this clonotype: Its antigen has not been determined.

The library was prepared using 5' RACE. Each TCR library was prepared from about 3.5 ug of total RNA. For each sample, cDNA synthesis was carried out in eight separate reactions using SMARTScribe reverse transcriptase. During cDNA synthesis, unique molecular identifiers containing a 6-nucleotide sample barcode were introduced by template switching. Amplification of TCRalpha and TCRbeta cDNA involved two nested PCRs of around 16 and 10 cycles, and each PCR was followed by bead purification. Before amplification, the cDNA was treated with uracil DNA-glycosylase and purified using the QIAquick PCR purification kit. The second PCR added Illumina TruSeq-compatible adapters along with sample-specific barcodes. Library quality and concentration were assessed using TapeStation and Qubit, and about 5 ng of each library was pooled. Pooled libraries were sequenced on an Illumina HiSeq2500 single-index Rapid Run with 2 x 100 bp reads and custom sequencing primers. In the authors' own workflow: MiGEC version 1.2.6 was used for UMI-based consensus assembly to correct PCR and sequencing errors. MiXCR version 2.1.1 was used to carry out V(D)J alignment, clonotype assembly and CDR3 extraction. Normalisation of gene usage, clonotype sharing and MAIT/NKT TCR abundance was achieved by analysing the top 1000, 10 000 and 20 000 clonotypes per sample. After downsampling to 27 000 UMIs, diversity was calculated as the inverse Simpson index using the vegan R package. Paired Mann-Whitney U tests were applied to discordant twin pairs, and Benjamini-Hochberg correction was used for multiple testing. After TCRdb reprocessed the reads, each CDR3 protein sequence was kept as one row, without DNA. Here the V and J calls rest on TCRdb's processing, not on the authors' analysis. This sample's listing comprises approximately 330,000 distinct CDR3 sequences. The ten largest clones add up to approximately 2% of the sample.

The paper's findings and limits, for the study overall: Repertoire similarity did not differ between concordant and discordant twins, which could be due to limited statistical power. No single strong signal or clonotype linked to IBD turned up in the results, so the idea that one exists was not supported. Measured by the inverse Simpson index, TCRbeta repertoire diversity was lower in IBD patients than in their healthy co-twins. Distinction between different T cell subtypes could not be achieved in the analysis. Fewer clonotypes were shared with other individuals by IBD patients than by healthy twins, most markedly in patients showing signs of disease activity. Because patients were on differing immunosuppressive treatments, the repertoires may have picked up extra background noise and inter-individual variability.

From each donor, an approximately 2.5 ml peripheral blood sample was drawn into PAXgene tubes and stored at -80 degrees C. Without any T cell sorting, total RNA was extracted from whole blood using the PAXgene blood miRNA kit on an automated QIAcube. Deep TCRalpha and TCRbeta repertoire profiling with unique molecular barcoding was performed on peripheral blood of monozygotic twin pairs concordant or discordant for inflammatory bowel disease. Smoking habits were recorded for all twin pairs, and individuals were classified as current, former or never smokers. The source is a human donor with ulcerative colitis or Crohn's disease, or a healthy co-twin of an affected twin (not recorded which). Sequencing used blood.

The CDR3 amino acid sequence is: CASSVAYLAGGGDTGELFF. The sequence joins TRBV9 to TRBJ2-2; TCRdb selects TRBD2, and the lack of DNA leaves this call unchecked. The CDR1 and CDR2 encoded by the germline V gene are SGDLS and YYNGEE. The CDR3 sequence holds 19 residues, the cysteine and phenylalanine included. The protein alone is recorded here.